Below are 6 T cell receptor beta chains sequenced from a single sample in a study of blood T cell repertoires in COVID-19. TCRdb's table, derived via immunoSEQ multiplex PCR, lists solely in-frame clones and lacks some. Of 150,000 to 200,000 clones in the sample, roughly 93% were seen once. The sequenced sample consisted of peripheral blood. These receptors were obtained from a woman aged 55-75 years with COVID-19, enrolled during active disease.

The rearrangement links TRBV7-9 to TRBJ1-6; D is unclear. V lost 5 bases, J lost 0 bases, and 5 bases lay in between. Germline CDR1 SEHNR, CDR2 FQNEAQ (reference sequence). The CDR3 runs 14 residues. CDR3 sequence reads: CASSRSSYNSPLHF. CDR3 coding DNA: TGTGCCAGCAGCCGGAGCTCCTATAATTCACCCCTCCACTTT.

The chain employs TRBV9 and TRBJ2-5, with 8 positions matching TRBD2. J gave up 5 bases and V 3 bases, and 9 bases lay outside the gene matches. Germline V gene lookup returns CDR1 SGDLS and CDR2 YYNGEE. The CDR3 runs 15 residues. CDR3 sequence (DNA): TGTGCCAGCAGCGGTAGTCGGGAGGGTAGGGAGACCCAGTACTTC. Its protein is CASSGSREGRETQYF. Looking up the rest from reference TRBV9 and TRBJ2-5 gives the full variable domain: DSGVTQTPKHLITATGQRVTLRCSPRSGDLSVYWYQQSLDQGLQFLIQYYNGEERAKGNILERFSAQQFPDLHSELNLSSLELGDSALYFCASSGSREGRETQYFGPGTRLLVL.

V is TRBV6-5 and J is TRBJ2-7; possible D gene TRBD2, 6 bases. The CDR3 totals 14 residues. Germline assignment: CDR1 MNHEY and CDR2 SVGAGI. V dropped 6 bases and J dropped 7 bases, with 19 bases sitting between them. In DNA form, the CDR3 reads TGTGCCAGCAGCCCCGGGACTCGCGGTCTAGAGCAGTACTTC. It yields the protein CASSPGTRGLEQYF.

The CDR3 loop reads CASGTGVETGNTIYF. In DNA, the CDR3 is TGCGCCAGCGGGACAGGGGTTGAGACTGGAAACACCATATATTTT. The chain carries TRBV5-1 and TRBJ1-3, with TRBD1 identical over 10 bases. The germline V gene encodes CDR1 SGHRS and CDR2 YFSETQ. The V segment lost 7 bases and the J segment 2 bases; nucleotides outside the gene matches: 6. The CDR3 sequence is 15 residues long. The full variable domain, its missing parts supplied by reference TRBV5-1 and TRBJ1-3, is KAGVTQTPRYLIKTRGQQVTLSCSPISGHRSVSWYQQTPGQGLQFLFEYFSETQRNKGNFPGRFSGRQFSNSRSEMNVSTLELGDSALYLCASGTGVETGNTIYFGEGSWLTVV.

The V call is TRBV6-5, the J call TRBJ2-1; possible D gene TRBD1, 5 bases. Germline assignment: CDR1 MNHEY and CDR2 SVGAGI. The CDR3 length is 12 residues. Trimming removed 5 bases at V and 8 bases at J, with 10 bases between. The CDR3 loop is CASSPGLHEQFF. DNA of the CDR3: TGTGCCAGCAGTCCAGGGTTGCATGAGCAGTTCTTC.

The rearrangement uses TRBV19 and TRBJ2-7, with 8 positions matching TRBD2. This CDR3 comprises 13 residues. Germline CDR1 reads LNHDA; CDR2 reads SQIVND (reference sequence). Trimming removed 6 bases from V and 3 bases from J; junction bases left unmatched: 4. CDR3 DNA sequence: TGTGCCAGTAGCCTAGCGGGTGGCTACGAGCAGTACTTC. Amino acid sequence: CASSLAGGYEQYF.